The source of this T cell receptor (beta chain) is a study of blood T cell repertoires in COVID-19. Across the study: Recovery among Cohort 3 donors was established by two negative PCRs, clearance, or symptom resolution.

J lost 4 bases, V lost 4 bases, and 9 bases had no gene match. Per germline, CDR1 MNHEY and CDR2 SVGAGI. This CDR3 has 16 residues. Clinical history reported by participants formed the basis on which cohorts were assigned. In the authors' workflow: Estimation of nucleated cell counts was performed using reference gene primer amplification. The protocol was immunoSEQ multiplex PCR, while the TCRdb copy is restricted to in-frame clones and leaves out a portion. Clonal size and the V and J genes are those of that table, whereas D and trimming came from the DNA. This table has 210,000 or so clones, about nine tenths appearing once.

This TCR was sampled from a woman aged 50 to 60 in a cohort exposed to, infected with or recovered from COVID-19 (not recorded which). V and J are TRBV6-5 and TRBJ2-5, with 10 nucleotides matching TRBD2. The sequenced material came from PBMCs or T cells enriched from blood (not recorded which). CDR3 bases: TGTGCCAGCAGTTCACTAGCGGGGCGGATATTAGAGACCCAGTACTTC. Translating it yields CASSSLAGRILETQYF.